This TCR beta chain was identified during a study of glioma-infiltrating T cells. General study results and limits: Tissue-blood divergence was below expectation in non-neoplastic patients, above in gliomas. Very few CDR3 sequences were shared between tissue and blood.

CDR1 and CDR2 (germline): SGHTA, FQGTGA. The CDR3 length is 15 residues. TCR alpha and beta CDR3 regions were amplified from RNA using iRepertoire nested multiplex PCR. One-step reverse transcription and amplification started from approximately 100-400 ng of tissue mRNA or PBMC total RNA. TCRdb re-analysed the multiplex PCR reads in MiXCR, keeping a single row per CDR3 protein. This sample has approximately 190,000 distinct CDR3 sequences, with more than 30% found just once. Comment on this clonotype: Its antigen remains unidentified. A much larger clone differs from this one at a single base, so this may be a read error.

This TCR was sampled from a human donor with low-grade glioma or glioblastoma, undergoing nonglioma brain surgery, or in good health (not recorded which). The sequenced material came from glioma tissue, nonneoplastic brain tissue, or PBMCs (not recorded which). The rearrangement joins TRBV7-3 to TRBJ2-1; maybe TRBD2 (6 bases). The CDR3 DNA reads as TGTCCCAGCAGCTTAGGGGCGGGATGGTACAATGAGCAGTTCTTC. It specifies CPSSLGAGWYNEQFF.